The next 8 T cell receptor beta chains were all read from a single sample in a study of blood T cell repertoires in COVID-19. Generated by immunoSEQ multiplex PCR, the TCRdb table keeps only in-frame clones and is missing some. The sample carries roughly 71,000 clones, roughly 83% recorded once. What was sequenced was peripheral blood. These receptors originate from a woman of 80 years or more with acute or convalescent COVID-19.

This clone was recorded only once. This rearrangement joins TRBV6-2 or TRBV6-3 to TRBJ2-1; possible D gene TRBD1, 6 bases. Germline CDR1 reads MNHEY; CDR2 reads SVGEGT. The CDR3 consists of 11 residues. V was shortened by 6 bases and J by 10 bases, with 10 bases between the two germline ends. The chain's CDR3 is CASSQGQEQFF. The CDR3 DNA is TGTGCCAGCAGCCAAGGACAGGAGCAGTTCTTC.

The chain employs TRBV6-5 and TRBJ2-7; possibly TRBD2 for D (5 bases). Deletions cut 6 bases from V and 3 bases from J, with 15 bases between. CDR1 MNHEY and CDR2 SVGAGI come from the germline V gene. The length of the CDR3 is 14 residues. In DNA, the CDR3 is TGTGCCAGCAGCTTTGGGCGAGACTACTACGAGCAGTACTTC. Protein sequence: CASSFGRDYYEQYF.

Only one count was recorded for this clone. The CDR3 DNA sequence: TGCGCCAGCAGCATAGGACCACAGGGAAGCGGAGAGACCCAGTACTTC. Protein product: CASSIGPQGSGETQYF. The rearrangement joins TRBV5-1 to TRBJ2-5; possible D gene TRBD1, 6 bases. V was shortened by 4 bases and J by 4 bases, with 20 bases between the two germline ends. The CDR3 loop spans 16 amino acids. The germline gives CDR1 SGHRS, CDR2 YFSETQ.

The V call is TRBV2, the J call TRBJ1-5; 7 bases line up with TRBD1. CDR1 is SNHLY, CDR2 FYNNEI, per germline. The CDR3 sequence is 15 residues long. V shed 2 bases and J 5 bases; nucleotides not matched to a gene: 6. CDR3 region: CASSENRQGDQPQHF. DNA for the CDR3: TGTGCCAGCAGTGAAAACAGACAGGGTGATCAGCCCCAGCATTTT.

The chain combines TRBV19 with TRBJ2-1; D is unclear. The V gene lost 2 bases and the J gene lost 8 bases, with 4 bases spanning the gap. Germline CDR1 LNHDA, CDR2 SQIVND (reference sequence). The CDR3 is 11 residues long. CDR3 DNA: TGTGCCAGTAGTATATTCGATGAGCAGTTCTTC. This encodes CASSIFDEQFF.

This clone was observed a few times. The V and J genes are TRBV2 and TRBJ1-5, with D possibly matching TRBD1 (6 bases). Trimming stripped 7 bases from V and 7 bases from J, with 20 bases between. Germline CDR1 is SNHLY and CDR2 is FYNNEI. CDR3 length: 15 amino acids. The CDR3 DNA is TGTGCCAGCAACCTTGCAGGGGCCGGGTTGCAGCCCCAGCATTTT. Protein: CASNLAGAGLQPQHF.

The J gene is TRBJ2-5, the V gene TRBV6-2 or TRBV6-3; a possible D gene is TRBD2 (6 bases). CDR3 length: 16 amino acids. CDR1 MNHEY and CDR2 SVGEGT come from the germline V gene. V dropped 2 bases and J dropped 1 base, with 14 bases sitting between them. The CDR3 sequence: CASSYTSGEIQETQYF. CDR3 bases: TGTGCCAGCAGTTACACCTCGGGGGAGATCCAAGAGACCCAGTACTTC.

The chain links TRBV6-4 to TRBJ2-3, with 8 bases identical to TRBD1. The V and J ends lost 6 bases and 4 bases, in that order; junction bases with no gene match: 6. Germline CDR1 is MRHNA and CDR2 is SNTAGT. CDR3 length equals 14 residues. CDR3 sequence: CASSDTGGPDTQYF. The CDR3 DNA is TGTGCCAGCAGCGATACAGGGGGTCCAGATACGCAGTATTTT.